The 27 T cell receptor beta chains in this list originate from one sample, sequenced in a study of T cells in Graves' hyperthyroidism and ophthalmopathy. What was amplified from RNA transcripts were TCR beta CDR3 regions. HTBI primers were employed in a first-round RT-PCR of the TCR CDR3. TCRdb independently ran MiXCR on the multiplex PCR reads; one entry per CDR3 protein. The sample lists roughly 660,000 distinct CDR3 sequences; around 16% were seen once. The sample was blood. The receptors come from a man aged 50 or older with Graves' hyperthyroidism.

About this clonotype: Being one base from a much bigger clone, this may be a read error. This rearrangement joins TRBV6-1 to TRBJ1-1; D possibly corresponds to TRBD1 (6 bases). Germline loops: CDR1 MNHNS, CDR2 SASEGT. This CDR3 is 16 amino acids long. This CDR3 is CASGELYVSGAEGAFF. In DNA, the CDR3 is TGTGCCAGCGGTGAACTCTACGTTTCGGGGGCAGAAGGAGCTTTCTTT.

This clonotype has a count of ten or more. The V call is TRBV28, the J call TRBJ1-2, with TRBD1 matching over 7 bases. The CDR3 sequence is 14 residues long. Germline V gene sequence: CDR1 MDHEN, CDR2 SYDVKM. Trimming removed 4 bases from V and 5 bases from J; junction bases left unmatched: 7. CDR3 protein: CASSSIRQGYGYTF. Written as DNA, the CDR3 is TGTGCCAGCAGTTCGATACGACAGGGTTATGGCTACACCTTC.

This clonotype was counted ten times or more. This chain joins TRBV3-1 and TRBJ2-7; no clear D. The CDR3 runs to 13 residues. The V end lost 2 bases, the J end lost 7 bases, and 12 bases lay between the germline ends. Germline-derived CDR1 and CDR2 are LGHDT and YNNKEL (reference sequence). The CDR3 is CASSQHTRTEQYF. CDR3 bases: TGTGCCAGCAGCCAACACACACGCACTGAGCAGTACTTC.

This chain connects TRBV9 to TRBJ1-4, with 10 bases identical to TRBD1. Germline V gene lookup returns CDR1 SGDLS and CDR2 YYNGEE. The junction had 6 bases not matched to a gene; V was cut back by 3 bases and J by 7 bases. CDR3 length equals 15 residues. The CDR3 bases are TGTGCCAGCAGCGCCGACAGGGGGCTCATTGAAAAACTGTTTTTT. It encodes CASSADRGLIEKLFF.

The chain joins TRBV15 to TRBJ2-1; 12 bases fit TRBD2. V was clipped by 1 base and J by 4 bases; unmatched bases: 14. The length of the CDR3 is 20 residues. The V gene's germline CDR1 is LNHNV and CDR2 YYDKDF (reference sequence). The CDR3 nucleotides read TGTGCCACCAGCAGAGGGACTAGCGGGACCCATCGGGAGGGGTACAATGAGCAGTTCTTC. Protein: CATSRGTSGTHREGYNEQFF.

This clonotype has a count of ten or more. The genes are TRBV10-3 and TRBJ2-2; 9 positions agree with TRBD1. The length of the CDR3 is 19 residues. The germline V gene has CDR1 ENHRY and CDR2 SYGVKD. The ends lost 0 bases at V and 3 bases at J; junction bases unmatched: 11. This chain's CDR3 is CAISESMVVTGGDTGELFF. CDR3 nucleotides: TGTGCCATCAGTGAGTCGATGGTAGTGACAGGGGGTGACACCGGGGAGCTGTTTTTT.

This sequence joins TRBV20-1 and TRBJ2-5, with D possibly matching TRBD1 (6 bases). V lost 2 bases, J lost 3 bases, and 10 bases lay in between. This CDR3 is 13 amino acids long. Per the germline V gene, CDR1 is DFQATT and CDR2 is SNEGSKA (reference sequence). CDR3 bases: TGCAGTGCTAGACCAGGGGCCAAAGAGACCCAGTACTTC. Translated: CSARPGAKETQYF.

Only a few counts were recorded for this clonotype. The gene calls are TRBV19 and TRBJ2-3, with 8 bases matching TRBD2. V was pared by 1 base and J by 4 bases, with 4 bases of the junction left unmatched. Germline CDR1 and CDR2: LNHDA and SQIVND (reference sequence). The CDR3 contains 15 residues. CDR3 loop: CASSIVAGRADTQYF. Written as DNA, the CDR3 is TGTGCCAGTAGTATAGTAGCGGGAAGGGCAGATACGCAGTATTTT.

At least ten counts were recorded for this clonotype. V and J are TRBV5-1 and TRBJ2-1, with TRBD2 matching 11 bases. V lost 4 bases, J lost 0 bases, and 6 bases stayed unmatched. CDR1 is SGHRS and CDR2 is YFSETQ in the germline V gene. CDR3 length equals 17 residues. The CDR3 nucleotides read TGCGCCAGCAGCCACATAGCGGGAGGGAGCTCCTACAATGAGCAGTTCTTC. Translation: CASSHIAGGSSYNEQFF.

This clonotype occurred a few times. This sequence joins TRBV6-1 and TRBJ1-1; D possibly corresponds to TRBD1 (5 bases). Germline assignment: CDR1 MNHNS and CDR2 SASEGT. The germline V and J ends were trimmed by 7 bases and 4 bases, with 16 bases remaining between them. This CDR3 has 14 residues. The CDR3 here is CASKPMMGGTEAFF. The CDR3 DNA reads as TGTGCCAGCAAACCTATGATGGGGGGCACTGAAGCTTTCTTT.

This clonotype was observed many times. The chain employs TRBV11-2 and TRBJ2-7; possibly TRBD1 for D (6 bases). The length of the CDR3 is 17 residues. Germline V gives CDR1 SGHAT, CDR2 FQNNGV. Trimming stripped 1 base from V and 0 bases from J, with 16 bases between. Written as DNA, the CDR3 is TGTGCCAGCAGCTTAGGCTATCGGGACACCGGCTCCTACGAGCAGTACTTC. Translated, it gives CASSLGYRDTGSYEQYF. Full variable domain (outside the CDR3, taken from reference TRBV11-2 and TRBJ2-7): EAGVAQSPRYKIIEKRQSVAFWCNPISGHATLYWYQQILGQGPKLLIQFQNNGVVDDSQLPKDRFSAERLKGVDSTLKIQPAKLEDSAVYLCASSLGYRDTGSYEQYFGPGTRLTVT.

This chain uses TRBV20-1 with TRBJ2-7; D is possibly TRBD2 (6 bases). The CDR3 totals 14 residues. In germline, CDR1 is DFQATT, CDR2 SNEGSKA (reference sequence). V lost 0 bases and J lost 6, with 15 bases in between. The DNA for the CDR3 is TGCAGTGCTAGAGAGGGGGGAGCCCGTGCCGAGCAGTACTTC. Translating it yields CSAREGGARAEQYF.

This chain connects TRBV27 to TRBJ2-2; 7 bases map to TRBD1. The CDR3 consists of 16 residues. V was pared by 2 bases and J by 5 bases, with 8 bases of the junction left unmatched. Germline V gives CDR1 MNHEY, CDR2 SMNVEV (reference sequence). The DNA for the CDR3 is TGTGCCAGCAGTTTAGGGACAGTTATGGGGACCGGGGAGCTGTTTTTT. Translation: CASSLGTVMGTGELFF.

With regard to this clonotype: This clone may be a read error of a much larger clone one base away. This chain joins TRBV3-1 and TRBJ2-7; 7 nucleotides line up with TRBD2. The CDR3 contains 14 residues. J lost 3 bases, V lost 4 bases, and 6 bases had no gene match. Germline CDR1 is LGHDT and CDR2 is YNNKEL (reference sequence). DNA for the CDR3: TGTGCCAGCAGCCTGCGCGGGAGTATCTACGAGCAGTACTTC. It is translated as CASSLRGSIYEQYF.

The table lists this clonotype with many counts. This rearrangement joins TRBV7-9 to TRBJ1-1, with D perhaps TRBD1 (5 bases). V lost 6 bases and J 1 base, leaving 15 bases between the germline ends. Germline CDR1 and CDR2: SEHNR and FQNEAQ (reference sequence). This CDR3 spans 15 amino acids. The CDR3, as DNA: TGTGCCAGCAGGGAGCTCCGAGACAGGAACACTGAAGCTTTCTTT. Its translation is CASRELRDRNTEAFF.

This clonotype has a count of ten or more. The chain couples TRBV12-3 or TRBV12-4 to TRBJ1-5; D is ambiguous. CDR3 length: 14 amino acids. Trimming pared 1 base from V and 3 bases from J, leaving 7 bases between. CDR3 nucleotides: TGTGCCAGCAGTTTAGGGGGTCTCAATCAGCCCCAGCATTTT. Translated: CASSLGGLNQPQHF.

The V and J genes are TRBV2 and TRBJ2-7; D possibly corresponds to TRBD2 (6 bases). The CDR3 has 14 residues. Deletions cut 6 bases from V and 7 bases from J, with 19 bases between. The germline gives CDR1 SNHLY, CDR2 FYNNEI. The DNA for the CDR3 is TGTGCCAGCAGAGCCGGGACTGCGGTGAGAGAGCAGTACTTC. The encoded protein is CASRAGTAVREQYF.

In this sample, this clonotype turned up many times. The rearrangement links TRBV24-1 to TRBJ1-5; no firm D call. This CDR3 is 14 amino acids long. Trimming removed 2 bases at V and 3 bases at J, with 7 bases between. Germline loops: CDR1 KGHDR, CDR2 SFDVKD. CDR3 sequence reads: CATSDYGVNQPQHF. The DNA for the CDR3 is TGTGCCACCAGTGATTACGGTGTCAATCAGCCCCAGCATTTT.

About this clonotype itself: A much more abundant neighbour one base away suggests this may be a read error. This chain uses TRBV6-4 with TRBJ1-1; no clear D. This CDR3 is built from 15 residues. Germline CDR1 reads MRHNA; CDR2 reads SNTAGT. This chain's CDR3 is CASSESTVLNTEASF. The CDR3, as DNA: TGTGCCAGCAGTGAATCTACAGTGCTCAACACTGAAGCTTCCTTT.

This clonotype was recorded many times. An end of the junction differs from the germline gene, which may be a read error. CDR3 loop: CASSLRQGASYNEQFF. The CDR3 DNA follows: TGTGCCAGCAGCTTACGACAGGGGGCAAGCTACAATGAGCAGTTCTTC. The gene calls are TRBV5-1 and TRBJ2-1, with 10 bases lining up with TRBD1. The CDR3 consists of 16 residues. CDR1 SGHRS and CDR2 YFSETQ come from the germline V gene.

The V gene is TRBV12-3 or TRBV12-4, the J gene TRBJ1-6, with D perhaps matching TRBD1 (6 bases). Trimming stripped 0 bases from V and 7 bases from J, with 10 bases between. CDR3 length: 15 residues. The CDR3, as DNA: TGTGCCAGCAGTTTAGCGCGGGGGGCGAATTCACCCCTCCACTTT. Its protein product is CASSLARGANSPLHF.

About this clonotype: A much larger clonotype is one base distant, so this may be a read error. The CDR3 ends on some other residue instead of the conserved phenylalanine or tryptophan, so this is likely a read error. This chain joins TRBV14 and TRBJ2-7, with D perhaps TRBD2 (6 bases). With 4 bases removed from V and 4 bases from J, the gap between germline ends came to 14 bases. This CDR3 is 14 amino acids long. Germline CDR1 and CDR2: SGHDN and FVKESK. The CDR3 sequence is CASSLDYKPYEQYL. In DNA, the CDR3 is TGTGCCAGCAGCCTGGACTACAAACCGTACGAGCAGTACCTC.

The gene calls are TRBV19 and TRBJ1-5; 7 nucleotides agree with TRBD1. Looked up from germline, CDR1 is LNHDA and CDR2 is SQIVND (reference sequence). The junction had 2 bases not matched to a gene; V was cut back by 1 base and J by 2 bases. This CDR3 spans 15 amino acids. This chain's CDR3 is CASSIVQGRNQPQHF. For the CDR3, the DNA is TGTGCCAGTAGTATAGTACAGGGGCGCAATCAGCCCCAGCATTTT.

This clonotype was observed a handful of times. One end of the junction fails to match germline, which may point to a read error. V and J are TRBV5-1 and TRBJ2-1; tentatively, D is TRBD2 (6 bases). CDR1 is SGHRS and CDR2 is YFSETQ in the germline V gene. The CDR3 extends over 15 amino acids. The CDR3 region has the DNA TGCGCCAGCAGCTTGATAGCGGATCTTTACAATGAGCAGATCTTC. Amino acids: CASSLIADLYNEQIF.

This clonotype was seen ten or more times. V gene TRBV27 combines with J gene TRBJ1-6, with D maybe TRBD1 (6 bases). Trimming took off 10 bases at V and 4 bases at J, with 14 bases between the two ends. Germline values: CDR1 MNHEY, CDR2 SMNVEV (reference sequence). The CDR3 consists of 14 residues. The CDR3 DNA reads as TGTGCCACAGGACAGAGTTCTTATAATTCACCCCTCCACTTT. This gives the protein CATGQSSYNSPLHF.

This clonotype was counted at least ten times. The CDR3 spells CASRGGWDGYTF. For the CDR3, the DNA is TGTGCCAGCAGGGGCGGATGGGATGGCTACACCTTC. The chain employs TRBV12-3 or TRBV12-4 and TRBJ1-2; no clear D gene. The CDR3 is 12 residues long. V dropped 6 bases and J dropped 6 bases, with 11 bases sitting between them.

This clonotype came up many times. The V gene is TRBV28, the J gene TRBJ2-4; 7 bases are shared with TRBD1. The CDR3 consists of 15 residues. The V gene's germline CDR1 is MDHEN and CDR2 SYDVKM. After removal of 7 bases from V and 0 bases from J, the junction contained 6 bases not matched to a gene. The CDR3 DNA sequence: TGTGCCAGCACCCGAACAGGGGTAGCCAAAAACATTCAGTACTTC. The encoded protein is CASTRTGVAKNIQYF.